This T cell receptor beta chain derives from a study of blood T cells in healthy people across ages. Next came a second PCR, run for roughly 6 to 11 cycles, which used a sample-barcoded 5' primer along with a J-beta primer mix. TCRdb recomputed calls from the 5' RACE reads with MiXCR, one row per CDR3 protein. The sample holds some 1.6 million distinct CDR3 sequences, 34% seen once. Germline CDR1 is SGHRS and CDR2 is YFSETQ. CDR3 size: 18 residues. V trimming: 3 bases; J trimming: 0 bases; junction bases outside the gene matches: 8. The material sequenced was blood. The sequence was collected from a woman aged 25 to 45 in good health. The chain couples TRBV5-1 to TRBJ2-6; 8 bases line up with TRBD1. Here the CDR3 reads CASSWGRGLPSGANVLTF. DNA for the CDR3: TGCGCCAGCAGCTGGGGCAGGGGGCTGCCCTCTGGGGCCAACGTCCTGACTTTC. Full variable domain (rest looked up from reference TRBV5-1 and TRBJ2-6): KAGVTQTPRYLIKTRGQQVTLSCSPISGHRSVSWYQQTPGQGLQFLFEYFSETQRNKGNFPGRFSGRQFSNSRSEMNVSTLELGDSALYLCASSWGRGLPSGANVLTFGAGSRLTVL.